The 20 T cell receptor beta chains reported below all come from one sample, sequenced in a study of breast tumors, draining lymph nodes, adjacent tissues. Samples came from axillary lymph nodes draining the breast cancer. A single record per CDR3 protein comes from TCRdb applying MiXCR to the multiplex PCR reads. The table shows 140,000 or so distinct CDR3 sequences, with 30% to 35% occurring only once. The sequenced material came from axillary lymph node tissue. The receptors derive from a female donor with breast cancer. Some clones in this sample may be carry-over from other donors' samples.

For this clonotype: Just one base apart from a much larger clone, this may be a read error. This chain uses TRBV6-2 or TRBV6-3 with TRBJ2-5; 8 bases map to TRBD1. The CDR3 is 15 amino acids. Germline V CDR1 and CDR2: MNHEY, SVGEGT. J was trimmed by 2 bases and V by 4 bases; bases with no gene match: 6. The CDR3 region has the DNA TGTGCCAGCAGTTCCGGAGGGACAGGACAAGAGACCCAGTACTTC. Translating gives CASSSGGTGQETQYF.

This clonotype was counted between two and nine times. This chain uses TRBV28 with TRBJ1-2; 7 nucleotides line up with TRBD1. Per the germline V gene, CDR1 is MDHEN and CDR2 is SYDVKM. This CDR3 contains 14 residues. J gave up 7 bases and V 3 bases, and 8 bases lay outside the gene matches. DNA of the CDR3: TGTGCCAGCAGTTTCATGACAGGGACGGTTGGCTACACCTTC. Translation gives CASSFMTGTVGYTF.

This clonotype was counted many times. The V call is TRBV11-1, the J call TRBJ2-1; 10 nucleotides agree with TRBD1. The germline CDR1 and CDR2 sequences are SGHAT and FQDESV (reference sequence). This CDR3 comprises 16 residues. V gave up 5 bases and J gave up 2 bases; unmatched junction bases: 6. The CDR3 coding sequence is TGTGCCAGCAGCAAAGGCGGGACAGGGGCCTACAATGAGCAGTTCTTC. Protein product: CASSKGGTGAYNEQFF.

This clonotype appeared many times. The V call is TRBV6-6, the J call TRBJ2-5, with 8 bases matching TRBD1. This CDR3 is 15 amino acids long. Germline V CDR1 and CDR2: MNHNY, SVGAGI (reference sequence). With V trimmed by 1 base and J by 4 bases, 5 bases remained unmatched. The CDR3 coding sequence is TGTGCCAGCAGTTACTATAGACAGGGGCGAGAGACCCAGTACTTC. As protein: CASSYYRQGRETQYF.

Many counts were recorded for this clonotype. CDR3 in DNA: TGTGCCAGCAGCCAGGCTAGAAGCTATGGCTACACCTTC. This translates into CASSQARSYGYTF. The chain joins TRBV7-2 to TRBJ1-2; D is unclear. Trimming pared 5 bases from V and 4 bases from J, leaving 11 bases between. The CDR3 totals 13 residues. Germline V gives CDR1 SGHTA, CDR2 FQGNSA.

In the case of this clonotype: Because it lacks the conserved phenylalanine or tryptophan at the end, this CDR3 is likely a read error. No DNA is shown, since the ends of the CDR3 on it are uncertain; the CDR3 is the one TCRdb lists. The chain is built from TRBV7-9 and TRBJ2-1; the D segment call TRBD2 is taken from the table without a DNA check. Including both end residues, the CDR3 is 14 amino acids long. CDR1 SEHNR and CDR2 FQNEAQ come from the germline V gene (reference sequence). CDR3 residues: CAIQLAGAYNEQLL.

This clonotype has ten or more counts. The chain has TRBV9 and TRBJ2-3; D gene unclear. Germline V gene data show CDR1 as SGDLS and CDR2 as YYNGEE. The CDR3 is 14 amino acids. The germline V and J ends were trimmed by 0 bases and 2 bases, with 7 bases remaining between them. CDR3 sequence (DNA): TGTGCCAGCAGCGTAGCGGACCCCACAGATACGCAGTATTTT. Its translation: CASSVADPTDTQYF.

This clonotype was counted ten times or more. The chain links TRBV7-8 to TRBJ2-7; possibly TRBD2 for D (5 bases). CDR3 length: 15 amino acids. Germline V lookup: CDR1 SGHVS, CDR2 FQNEAQ. V lost 5 bases, J lost 2 bases, and 16 bases lay in between. CDR3 sequence reads: CASSAGKTVTYEQYV. DNA of the CDR3: TGTGCCAGCAGCGCCGGGAAAACAGTTACCTACGAGCAGTACGTC.

Turning to this clonotype: It may be a read error: a sequence one base away is much more abundant. The genes are TRBV20-1 and TRBJ1-2; possibly TRBD1 for D (6 bases). The germline gives CDR1 DFQATT, CDR2 SNEGSKA (reference sequence). The CDR3 totals 12 residues. The CDR3 loop is CNTTAQGYGSTF. The DNA of the CDR3 is TGCAATACAACAGCACAGGGCTATGGCTCCACCTTC.

This clonotype was found a few times. A read error may produce the germline difference seen at one junction end. This chain joins TRBV19 and TRBJ2-7; 7 bases are shared with TRBD2. Germline V gene data show CDR1 as LNHDA and CDR2 as SQIVND (reference sequence). The CDR3 runs 14 residues. The CDR3 coding sequence is TGTGCCAGTAGTGTAGACGGGGGGTGCAGCGAGCAGTACTTC. Residues: CASSVDGGCSEQYF.

This clonotype came up many times. The J gene is TRBJ2-6, the V gene TRBV20-1; unclear D gene. Germline values: CDR1 DFQATT, CDR2 SNEGSKA (reference sequence). CDR3 length equals 13 residues. V lost 6 bases, J lost 0 bases, and 6 bases lay in between. The CDR3 protein is CSAGGSGANVLTF. The CDR3 DNA is TGCAGTGCCGGCGGCTCTGGGGCCAACGTCCTGACTTTC.

The table lists this clonotype with many counts. CDR3 in DNA: TGTGCCTGGAGTGCCCGCGCTGGCGGGAACACAGATACGCAGTATTTT. It encodes CAWSARAGGNTDTQYF. The chain employs TRBV30 and TRBJ2-3, with D possibly matching TRBD2 (6 bases). Germline values: CDR1 GTSNPN, CDR2 SVGIG (reference sequence). This CDR3 comprises 16 residues. V was trimmed by 1 base and J by 2 bases, leaving 16 bases between them.

This clonotype was seen just once. This chain's CDR3 is CASSLASGVPVETDTQYF. CDR3 nucleotides: TGTGCCAGCAGCTTAGCGTCGGGGGTCCCTGTTGAGACAGATACGCAGTATTTT. The chain combines TRBV7-2 with TRBJ2-3; maybe TRBD2 (6 bases). This CDR3 comprises 18 residues. Germline lookup yields CDR1 SGHTA and CDR2 FQGNSA. V was trimmed by 0 bases and J by 3 bases, leaving 19 bases between them.

This clonotype showed up many times. The CDR3 DNA reads as TGTGCCAGCAGTAACCAGGGGTTGAGGGGAGAAAAACTGTTTTTT. It specifies CASSNQGLRGEKLFF. The chain has TRBV6-5 and TRBJ1-4, with a weak D call TRBD1 (6 bases). V was shortened by 5 bases and J by 8 bases, with 18 bases between the two germline ends. The CDR3 is 15 amino acids. CDR1 and CDR2 from the germline V gene are MNHEY and SVGAGI.

This clonotype was observed at least ten times. The J gene is TRBJ1-2, the V gene TRBV4-1; D is perhaps TRBD1 (5 bases). The germline V gene encodes CDR1 MGHRA and CDR2 YSYEKL. V was shortened by 0 bases and J by 1 base, with 9 bases between the two germline ends. The CDR3 loop spans 15 amino acids. In DNA form, the CDR3 reads TGCGCCAGCAGCCAAGAGACAGAAGATAACTATGGCTACACCTTC. Amino acid sequence: CASSQETEDNYGYTF.

This clonotype was seen ten or more times. The chain combines TRBV20-1 with TRBJ1-5; D possibly corresponds to TRBD1 (6 bases). Germline V gene data show CDR1 as DFQATT and CDR2 as SNEGSKA (reference sequence). V was trimmed by 5 bases and J by 5 bases, leaving 22 bases between them. The CDR3 is 16 amino acids. For the CDR3, the DNA is TGCAGTGCTCCGATGACAGGAACAGCAATCGATCAGCCCCAGCATTTT. Protein sequence: CSAPMTGTAIDQPQHF.

This clonotype was seen repeatedly, ten times or more. This chain connects TRBV30 to TRBJ1-6; TRBD1 matches at 7 bases. Germline CDR1 reads GTSNPN; CDR2 reads SVGIG (reference sequence). The length of the CDR3 is 16 residues. Unmatched junction bases numbered 5, after V lost 2 bases and J lost 1 base. The CDR3 region is CAWSYRGSSYNSPLHF. CDR3 nucleotides: TGTGCCTGGAGTTACAGGGGAAGTTCCTATAATTCACCCCTCCACTTT. Complete variable domain (other parts from reference TRBV30 and TRBJ1-6): SQTIHQWPATLVQPVGSPLSLECTVEGTSNPNLYWYRQAAGRGLQLLFYSVGIGQISSEVPQNLSASRPQDRQFILSSKKLLLSDSGFYLCAWSYRGSSYNSPLHFGNGTRLTVT.

This clonotype was recorded at least ten times. The genes are TRBV27 and TRBJ1-2, with a possible D match to TRBD1 (6 bases). The CDR3 runs to 12 residues. Germline CDR1 and CDR2: MNHEY and SMNVEV (reference sequence). The germline V and J ends were trimmed by 6 bases and 6 bases, with 11 bases remaining between them. CDR3 loop: CASRTTGHGYTF. DNA of the CDR3: TGTGCCAGCAGAACTACAGGGCATGGCTACACCTTC.

This clonotype was observed at least ten times. This rearrangement joins TRBV6-5 to TRBJ2-7, with D possibly TRBD2 on 6 matching bases. CDR3 length: 16 amino acids. CDR1 is MNHEY and CDR2 is SVGAGI in the germline V gene. Trimming left V 0 bases short and J 0 bases short, with 12 bases between. Here the CDR3 reads CASSYSYRGNSYEQYF. CDR3 DNA sequence: TGTGCCAGCAGTTACTCGTACCGGGGGAACTCCTACGAGCAGTACTTC.

This clonotype was detected ten times or more. V gene TRBV7-9 combines with J gene TRBJ1-5; 12 bases fit TRBD1. V dropped 5 bases and J dropped 2; count of bases not matched to a gene: 7. Germline CDR1 SEHNR, CDR2 FQNEAQ (reference sequence). The CDR3 totals 17 residues. The CDR3 DNA is TGTGCCAGCAGCGCGGGACAGGGGGCAGGCGGCAATCAGCCCCAGCATTTT. Its translation: CASSAGQGAGGNQPQHF.